One and the same sample provided the 7 T cell receptor beta chains below, sequenced in a study of cytomegalovirus exposure and HLA in healthy donors. The PCR had 60 Vbeta and 13 Jbeta primers. Profiling relied on immunoSEQ multiplex PCR, and the TCRdb table lists in-frame clones only, not all of them. The sample consists of about 130,000 clones, around 70% of them appearing once. Input material: PBMCs. The origin of the receptors is a man aged 30-40 years in good health and CMV-seronegative.

The chain joins TRBV27 to TRBJ2-7, with 9 bases fitting TRBD1. CDR3 length equals 15 residues. Germline V gene data show CDR1 as MNHEY and CDR2 as SMNVEV (reference sequence). Germline trimming cut 7 bases from V and 2 bases from J; bases unmatched to any gene: 9. CDR3 sequence reads: CASTPAGQGAYEQYF. As DNA, the CDR3 is TGTGCCAGCACGCCAGCGGGACAGGGAGCCTACGAGCAGTACTTC.

This CDR3 reads CASSVATGTGYGYTF. In nucleotides, the CDR3 is TGTGCCAGCAGCGTAGCTACAGGGACGGGCTATGGCTACACCTTC. V is TRBV9 and J is TRBJ1-2; possible D gene TRBD1, 6 bases. Trimming stripped 0 bases from V and 4 bases from J, with 13 bases between. CDR3 size: 15 residues. CDR1 is SGDLS and CDR2 is YYNGEE in the germline V gene.

This clone was found a few times. This rearrangement joins TRBV6-5 to TRBJ1-1; 7 bases align to TRBD1. The CDR3 is 14 amino acids. J was trimmed by 1 base and V by 7 bases; bases with no gene match: 6. Per germline, CDR1 MNHEY and CDR2 SVGAGI. CDR3: CASKIGTENTEAFF. The CDR3, as DNA: TGTGCCAGCAAGATCGGGACAGAGAACACTGAAGCTTTCTTT.

The chain employs TRBV13 and TRBJ1-1; TRBD1 agrees at 7 bases. The germline CDR1 and CDR2 sequences are PRHDT and FYEKMQ (reference sequence). CDR3 size: 15 residues. With V trimmed by 5 bases and J by 0 bases, 6 bases remained unmatched. The CDR3 sequence: CASSPTGTVNTEAFF. The CDR3 DNA follows: TGTGCCAGCAGCCCGACCGGGACAGTGAACACTGAAGCTTTCTTT.

The chain employs TRBV10-3 and TRBJ1-1; D perhaps matches TRBD1 (5 bases). The germline V gene encodes CDR1 ENHRY and CDR2 SYGVKD. CDR3 size: 11 residues. V lost 3 bases and J 6 bases, leaving 5 bases between the germline ends. CDR3 nucleotide sequence: TGTGCCATCAGTGACAGGGCTGAAGCTTTCTTT. It specifies CAISDRAEAFF.

In nucleotides, the CDR3 is TGTGCCAGCAGCTCGGACAGTTTACGGTTTGCTGAAGCTTTCTTT. It translates to CASSSDSLRFAEAFF. The chain has TRBV5-6 and TRBJ1-1; possibly TRBD1 for D (6 bases). The CDR3 totals 15 residues. Trimming shortened V by 3 bases and J by 6 bases, and 18 bases separated the two germline ends. Per germline, CDR1 SGHDT and CDR2 YYEEEE.

About this clone: Germline and junction disagree at one end, which may indicate a read error. The chain uses TRBV7-7 and TRBJ1-3; the D gene is possibly TRBD1 (5 bases). CDR1 is SSHAT and CDR2 is FNYEAQ in the germline V gene (reference sequence). CDR3 length: 13 residues. For the CDR3, the DNA is TGTGCTAGCAGCTTAGGGGCGGGAAACACCATATATTTT. It specifies CASSLGAGNTIYF.